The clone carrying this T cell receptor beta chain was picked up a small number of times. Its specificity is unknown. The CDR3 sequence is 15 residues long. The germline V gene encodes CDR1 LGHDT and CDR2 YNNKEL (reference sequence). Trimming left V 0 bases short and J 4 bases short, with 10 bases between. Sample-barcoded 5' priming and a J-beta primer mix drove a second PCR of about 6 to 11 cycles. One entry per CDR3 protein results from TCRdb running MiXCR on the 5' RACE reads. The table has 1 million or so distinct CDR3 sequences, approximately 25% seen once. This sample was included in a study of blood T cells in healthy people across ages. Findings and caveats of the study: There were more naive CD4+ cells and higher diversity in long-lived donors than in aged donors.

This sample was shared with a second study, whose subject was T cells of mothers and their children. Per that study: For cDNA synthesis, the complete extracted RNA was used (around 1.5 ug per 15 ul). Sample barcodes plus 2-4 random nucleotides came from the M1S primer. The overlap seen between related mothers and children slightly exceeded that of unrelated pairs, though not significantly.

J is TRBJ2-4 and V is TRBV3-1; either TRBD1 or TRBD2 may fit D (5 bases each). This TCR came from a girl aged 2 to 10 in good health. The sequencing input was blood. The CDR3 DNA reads TGTGCCAGCAGCCAAGATCGGGGCGGGAAAAACATTCAGTACTTC. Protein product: CASSQDRGGKNIQYF.